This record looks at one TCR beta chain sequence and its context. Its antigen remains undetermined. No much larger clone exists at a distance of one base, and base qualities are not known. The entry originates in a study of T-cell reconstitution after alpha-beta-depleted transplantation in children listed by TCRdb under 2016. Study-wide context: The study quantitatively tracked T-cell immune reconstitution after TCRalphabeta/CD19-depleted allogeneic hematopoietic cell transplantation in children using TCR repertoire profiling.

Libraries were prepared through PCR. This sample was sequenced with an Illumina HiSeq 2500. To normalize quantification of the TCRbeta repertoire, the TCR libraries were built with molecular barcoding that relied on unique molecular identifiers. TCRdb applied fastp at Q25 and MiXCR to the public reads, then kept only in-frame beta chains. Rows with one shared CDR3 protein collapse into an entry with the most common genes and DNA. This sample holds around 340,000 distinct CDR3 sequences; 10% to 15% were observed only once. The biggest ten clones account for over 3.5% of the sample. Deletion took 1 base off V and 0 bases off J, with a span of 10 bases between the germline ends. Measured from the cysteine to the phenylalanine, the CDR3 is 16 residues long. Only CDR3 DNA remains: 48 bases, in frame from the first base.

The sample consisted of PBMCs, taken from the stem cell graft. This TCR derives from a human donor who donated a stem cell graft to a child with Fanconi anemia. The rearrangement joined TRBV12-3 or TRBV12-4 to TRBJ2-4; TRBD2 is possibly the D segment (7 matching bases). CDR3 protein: CASSLGGGIAKNIQYF. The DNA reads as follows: TGTGCCAGCAGTTTAGGCGGGGGCATAGCCAAAAACATTCAGTACTTC.